Below are 10 T cell receptor beta chains sequenced from a single sample in a study of T-cell reconstitution after alpha-beta-depleted transplantation in children. Preparing the TCRbeta library involved the use of unique molecular identifiers. Each CDR3 protein gets one entry after TCRdb re-called the PCR reads with MiXCR. The sample yields over 150,000 distinct CDR3 sequences, approximately 6.8% seen once. Sample: PBMCs from the stem cell graft donor, taken from the stem cell graft. The receptors derive from a human donor who donated a stem cell graft to a child with Wiskott-Aldrich syndrome.

The sample holds many counts of this clonotype. The gene calls are TRBV27 and TRBJ1-2; 8 bases align to TRBD1. This CDR3 is 14 amino acids long. The V gene's germline CDR1 is MNHEY and CDR2 SMNVEV (reference sequence). The trim removed 6 bases at V and 4 bases at J, leaving 7 bases unmatched. The CDR3 spells CASSPDRGSYGYTF. In DNA, the CDR3 is TGTGCCAGCAGCCCAGACAGGGGAAGCTATGGCTACACCTTC.

V is TRBV5-6 and J is TRBJ2-7; a weak D match, TRBD2 (7 bases). Trimming pared 7 bases from V and 3 bases from J, leaving 17 bases between. This CDR3 comprises 14 residues. In germline, CDR1 is SGHDT, CDR2 YYEEEE. The CDR3 DNA reads TGTGCCAGCCGCGGGGGCAATTTTGGCTACGAGCAGTACTTC. Amino acids: CASRGGNFGYEQYF.

This clonotype has at least ten counts. The chain uses TRBV5-1 and TRBJ2-2; possibly TRBD1 for D (6 bases). The CDR3 covers 16 residues. Trimming shortened V by 2 bases and J by 7 bases, and 18 bases separated the two germline ends. Germline CDR1 SGHRS, CDR2 YFSETQ. The CDR3 spells CASSFRQAKLGGELFF. Here the CDR3 DNA reads TGCGCCAGCAGCTTCAGACAGGCAAAGCTGGGCGGGGAGCTGTTTTTT.

CDR3 amino acids: CASTPRSGGFYNEQFF. The DNA for the CDR3 is TGTGCCAGTACCCCTAGAAGCGGGGGGTTTTACAATGAGCAGTTCTTC. The chain links TRBV19 to TRBJ2-1; 9 nucleotides match TRBD2. J lost 4 bases, V lost 7 bases, and 11 bases had no gene match. Germline CDR1 LNHDA, CDR2 SQIVND (reference sequence). The CDR3 runs to 16 residues. The complete variable domain, with remaining parts taken from reference TRBV19 and TRBJ2-1, reads DGGITQSPKYLFRKEGQNVTLSCEQNLNHDAMYWYRQDPGQGLRLIYYSQIVNDFQKGDIAEGYSVSREKKESFPLTVTSAQKNPTAFYLCASTPRSGGFYNEQFFGPGTRLTVL.

This clonotype was counted at least ten times. The chain is built from TRBV15 and TRBJ2-3, with 8 bases matching TRBD1. The CDR3 consists of 16 residues. Unmatched junction bases numbered 6, after V lost 3 bases and J lost 1 base. Germline loops: CDR1 LNHNV, CDR2 YYDKDF (reference sequence). In DNA form, the CDR3 reads TGTGCCACCAGCAGGCAGACAGGGGCCGGCACAGATACGCAGTATTTT. Translating gives CATSRQTGAGTDTQYF.

The chain is built from TRBV29-1 and TRBJ2-7; 7 bases agree with TRBD1. The CDR3 is 13 residues long. The ends lost 7 bases at V and 2 bases at J; junction bases unmatched: 8. Germline V gene lookup returns CDR1 SQVTM and CDR2 ANQGSEA. This CDR3 is CSAVTGSPYEQYF. The DNA of the CDR3 is TGCAGCGCTGTGACAGGGTCCCCCTACGAGCAGTACTTC.

This clonotype has at least ten counts. The chain has TRBV12-3 or TRBV12-4 and TRBJ2-7; unclear D gene. V was shortened by 3 bases and J by 4 bases, with 7 bases between the two germline ends. The CDR3 runs 12 residues. CDR3 DNA: TGTGCCAGCAGTTTTTTAGGATACGAGCAGTACTTC. This codes for CASSFLGYEQYF.

V gene TRBV2 combines with J gene TRBJ2-3; D remains ambiguous. Germline values: CDR1 SNHLY, CDR2 FYNNEI. The CDR3 has 12 amino acids. V gave up 0 bases and J gave up 5 bases, with 3 bases separating them. The CDR3 is CASSEAGDTQYF. The DNA for the CDR3 is TGTGCCAGCAGTGAAGCTGGAGATACGCAGTATTTT. Using reference TRBV2 and TRBJ2-3 for the parts outside the CDR3, the full variable domain is EPEVTQTPSHQVTQMGQEVILRCVPISNHLYFYWYRQILGQKVEFLVSFYNNEISEKSEIFDDQFSVERPDGSNFTLKIRSTKLEDSAMYFCASSEAGDTQYFGPGTRLTVL.

The table lists this clonotype with many counts. The genes are TRBV7-6 and TRBJ2-7; possible D gene TRBD1, 5 bases. The CDR3 length is 12 residues. Germline V gives CDR1 SGHVS, CDR2 FNYEAQ. Trimming took off 1 base at V and 7 bases at J, with 8 bases between the two ends. In nucleotides, the CDR3 is TGTGCCAGCAGCTTAGAGGGGATAGAGCAGTACTTC. Translated, it gives CASSLEGIEQYF.

The table lists this clonotype with many counts. This CDR3 reads CASRKQYNEQFF. The CDR3 region has the DNA TGCGCCAGCAGGAAACAGTACAATGAGCAGTTCTTC. V usage is TRBV5-1 and J usage is TRBJ2-1; no firm D call. This CDR3 spans 12 amino acids. Trimming removed 5 bases at V and 4 bases at J, with 7 bases between. The germline CDR1 and CDR2 sequences are SGHRS and YFSETQ.